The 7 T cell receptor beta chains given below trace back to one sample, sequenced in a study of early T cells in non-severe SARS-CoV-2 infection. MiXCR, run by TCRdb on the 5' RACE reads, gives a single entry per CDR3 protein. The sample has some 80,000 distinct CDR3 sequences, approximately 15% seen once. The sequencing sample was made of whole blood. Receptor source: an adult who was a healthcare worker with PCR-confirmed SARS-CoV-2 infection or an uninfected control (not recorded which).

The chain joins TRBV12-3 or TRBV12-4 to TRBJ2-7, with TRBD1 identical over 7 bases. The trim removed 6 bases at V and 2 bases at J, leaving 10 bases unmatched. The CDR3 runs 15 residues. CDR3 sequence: CASSKGQPGPYEQYF. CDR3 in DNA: TGTGCCAGCAGCAAGGGACAGCCCGGACCCTACGAGCAGTACTTC.

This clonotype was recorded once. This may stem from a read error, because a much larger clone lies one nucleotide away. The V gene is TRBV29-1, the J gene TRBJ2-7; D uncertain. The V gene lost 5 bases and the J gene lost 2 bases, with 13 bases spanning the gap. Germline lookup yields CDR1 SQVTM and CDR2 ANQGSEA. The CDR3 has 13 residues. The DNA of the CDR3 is TGCAGCGTTCAGACTGCGAGCCCCTACGAGCAGTACTTC. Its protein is CSVQTASPYEQYF.

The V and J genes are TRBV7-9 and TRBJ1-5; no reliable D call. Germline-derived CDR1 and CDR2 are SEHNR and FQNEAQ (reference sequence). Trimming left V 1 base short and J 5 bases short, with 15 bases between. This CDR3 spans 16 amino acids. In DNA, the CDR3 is TGTGCCAGCAGCTTAGTGGGCCCCCTCTGGGATCAGCCCCAGCATTTT. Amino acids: CASSLVGPLWDQPQHF.

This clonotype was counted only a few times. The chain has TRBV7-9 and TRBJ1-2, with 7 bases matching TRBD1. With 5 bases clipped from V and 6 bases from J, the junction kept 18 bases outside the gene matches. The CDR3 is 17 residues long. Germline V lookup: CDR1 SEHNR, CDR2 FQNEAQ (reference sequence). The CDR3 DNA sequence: TGTGCCAGCAGCGTATACCGACAGGGAGGTGGTAGAGATGGCTACACCTTC. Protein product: CASSVYRQGGGRDGYTF.

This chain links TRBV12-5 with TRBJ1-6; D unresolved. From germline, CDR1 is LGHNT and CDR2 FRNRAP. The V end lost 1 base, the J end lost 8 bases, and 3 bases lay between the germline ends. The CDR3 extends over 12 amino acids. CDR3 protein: CASGLAYSPLHF. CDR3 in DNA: TGTGCTAGTGGTTTGGCATATTCACCCCTCCACTTT.

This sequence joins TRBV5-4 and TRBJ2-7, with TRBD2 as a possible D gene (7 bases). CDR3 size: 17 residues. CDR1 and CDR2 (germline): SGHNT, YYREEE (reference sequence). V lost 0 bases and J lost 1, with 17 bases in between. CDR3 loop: CASSLEAWRGPSYEQYF. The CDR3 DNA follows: TGTGCCAGCAGCTTGGAGGCCTGGCGGGGGCCTTCCTACGAGCAGTACTTC.

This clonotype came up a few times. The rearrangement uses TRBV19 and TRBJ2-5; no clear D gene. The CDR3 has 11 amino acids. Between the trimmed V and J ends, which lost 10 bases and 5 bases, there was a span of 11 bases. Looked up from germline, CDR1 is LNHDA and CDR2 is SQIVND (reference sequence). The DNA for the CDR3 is TGTGCCACCAGTATAGTGGAGACCCAGTACTTC. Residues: CATSIVETQYF.